This entry is about one TCR beta chain. This entry is derived from a study of T cells after yellow fever vaccination. The germline V and J ends were trimmed by 4 bases and 0 bases, with 10 bases remaining between them. The CDR3 runs to 15 residues. The germline V gene has CDR1 MGHRA and CDR2 YSYEKL. TCRdb re-analysed the 5' RACE reads in MiXCR, keeping a single row per CDR3 protein. This table has hundreds of thousands of distinct CDR3 sequences, around 13% appearing once. The source is a young man who received the YFV17D yellow fever vaccine. The chain uses TRBV4-1 and TRBJ1-3; no definite D call. The sequenced sample was CD4+ T cells sorted from PBMCs, obtained 15 days after the yellow fever booster vaccination. In DNA form, the CDR3 reads TGCGCCAGCAGCCCAACTTTGATCTCTGGAAACACCATATATTTT. As protein: CASSPTLISGNTIYF.